The 32 T cell receptor beta chains reported below all come from one sample, sequenced in a study of T cells in Graves' hyperthyroidism and ophthalmopathy. RNA transcripts gave rise to amplified TCR beta CDR3 regions. During a first-round RT-PCR of the TCR CDR3, the HTBI primer set was used. MiXCR was run by TCRdb on the multiplex PCR reads, yielding one entry per CDR3 protein. This sample yields nearly 600,000 distinct CDR3 sequences, of which over 12% are seen a single time; roughly 7.1% belongs to the top ten. Sequenced sample: blood. Receptors originate from a woman aged 18-30 years with Graves' ophthalmopathy.

This clonotype appeared many times. This CDR3 reads CASSSYGQSNNEQFF. The CDR3 nucleotides are TGTGCCAGCAGTTCCTACGGACAGAGTAACAATGAGCAGTTCTTC. The chain joins TRBV28 to TRBJ2-1, with a tentative D call TRBD1 (6 bases). CDR3 length: 15 amino acids. The germline V and J ends were trimmed by 4 bases and 5 bases, with 15 bases remaining between them. Looked up from germline, CDR1 is MDHEN and CDR2 is SYDVKM.

This clonotype occurred a few times. The chain has TRBV5-1 and TRBJ2-5; possibly TRBD2 for D (5 bases). CDR3 length: 13 residues. V lost 3 bases, J lost 2 bases, and 8 bases lay in between. From germline, CDR1 is SGHRS and CDR2 YFSETQ. The CDR3 DNA reads as TGCGCCAGCAGCTATACTAGGCAAGAGACCCAGTACTTC. Translated: CASSYTRQETQYF.

This clonotype was detected ten times or more. The rearrangement links TRBV29-1 to TRBJ1-1; TRBD1 is a possible D gene (6 bases). The length of the CDR3 is 15 residues. Germline V gene data show CDR1 as SQVTM and CDR2 as ANQGSEA. V shed 4 bases and J shed 5 bases, with 20 bases lying between them. In nucleotides, the CDR3 is TGCAGCGTTGGGCCCCGCTTACAGGGTAGAACTGAAGCTTTCTTT. This translates into CSVGPRLQGRTEAFF.

This clonotype was detected many times. The chain has TRBV6-6 and TRBJ2-4; D is undetermined. There are 17 residues in the CDR3. With 0 bases removed from V and 0 bases from J, the gap between germline ends came to 12 bases. Germline V gene data show CDR1 as MNHNY and CDR2 as SVGAGI (reference sequence). The CDR3 nucleotides read TGTGCCAGCAGTTACTCGAGTACCAGAGTAGCCAAAAACATTCAGTACTTC. Its translation is CASSYSSTRVAKNIQYF.

This clonotype was observed a handful of times. The J gene is TRBJ2-5, the V gene TRBV7-9; the D gene is possibly TRBD1 (6 bases). CDR1 and CDR2 from the germline V gene are SEHNR and FQNEAQ (reference sequence). The V and J ends lost 6 bases and 2 bases respectively, with 13 bases between them. CDR3 length: 14 residues. In DNA form, the CDR3 reads TGTGCCAGCAGTTCATGGACAGAACAAGAGACCCAGTACTTC. Residues: CASSSWTEQETQYF.

Ten or more counts support this clonotype. The chain uses TRBV29-1 and TRBJ2-7; 11 bases match TRBD1. Unmatched junction bases numbered 10, after V lost 7 bases and J lost 2 bases. The CDR3 has 15 residues. Per germline, CDR1 SQVTM and CDR2 ANQGSEA. This CDR3 reads CSAVSPGQGAYEQYF. The CDR3 bases are TGCAGCGCGGTGAGTCCGGGACAGGGGGCCTACGAGCAGTACTTC.

This clonotype was observed many times. The chain links TRBV11-2 to TRBJ1-6; D is uncertain. CDR1 and CDR2 (germline): SGHAT, FQNNGV. The V end lost 4 bases, the J end lost 11 bases, and 15 bases lay between the germline ends. This CDR3 is built from 14 residues. In DNA, the CDR3 is TGTGCCAGCAGCTCCTCCCGTAGGGAGCCACCCCTCCACTTT. Translating it yields CASSSSRREPPLHF.

This clonotype was counted between two and nine times. The genes are TRBV19 and TRBJ1-1; D is uncertain. The V end was cut by 7 bases, the J end by 4 bases, with 7 bases between. The CDR3 loop spans 11 amino acids. Looked up from germline, CDR1 is LNHDA and CDR2 is SQIVND (reference sequence). Here the CDR3 reads CASMVGTEAFF. The DNA for the CDR3 is TGTGCCAGTATGGTTGGCACTGAAGCTTTCTTT.

This clonotype was recorded at least ten times. CDR3 sequence reads: CASSQDRWTGELFF. DNA of the CDR3: TGCGCCAGCAGCCAGGATAGATGGACCGGGGAGCTGTTTTTT. This chain uses TRBV4-1 with TRBJ2-2; no firm D call. Trimming took 3 bases from V and 5 from J, leaving 10 bases between them. Looked up from germline, CDR1 is MGHRA and CDR2 is YSYEKL. The CDR3 totals 14 residues.

The sample holds many counts of this clonotype. The CDR3 nucleotides read TGCAGTGCTAGACCGGGGACCAAAAATGAGCAGTTCTTC. It encodes CSARPGTKNEQFF. This chain links TRBV20-1 with TRBJ2-1; possibly TRBD1 or TRBD2 for D (5 bases each). The V gene lost 2 bases and the J gene lost 7 bases, with 12 bases spanning the gap. This CDR3 has 13 residues. From germline, CDR1 is DFQATT and CDR2 SNEGSKA (reference sequence).

CDR3 DNA sequence: TGTGCCAGCACGCGCGGACAGGGAAGAAGCTACGAGCAGTACTTC. It translates to CASTRGQGRSYEQYF. The gene calls are TRBV6-1 and TRBJ2-7; 8 positions match TRBD1. This CDR3 has 15 amino acids. Germline loops: CDR1 MNHNS, CDR2 SASEGT. The V and J ends lost 7 bases and 3 bases, in that order; junction bases with no gene match: 11.

In its sample, this clonotype was seen many times. V usage is TRBV7-9 and J usage is TRBJ2-7; maybe TRBD2 (5 bases). The CDR3 has 14 residues. Germline-derived CDR1 and CDR2 are SEHNR and FQNEAQ (reference sequence). V dropped 4 bases and J dropped 4 bases, with 14 bases sitting between them. The CDR3 DNA follows: TGTGCCAGCAGCTCGACTACCCGAGAGTACGAGCAGTACTTC. Translation gives CASSSTTREYEQYF.

This clonotype has ten or more counts. V and J are TRBV12-3 or TRBV12-4 and TRBJ2-6; D is unclear. With 3 bases removed from V and 2 bases from J, the gap between germline ends came to 5 bases. The CDR3 is 14 amino acids. In DNA, the CDR3 is TGTGCCAGCAGTTTTCGGGCTGGGGCCAACGTCCTGACTTTC. Its protein product is CASSFRAGANVLTF.

Ten or more counts support this clonotype. The J gene is TRBJ2-7, the V gene TRBV7-9; the match to TRBD2 covers 8 bases. In germline, CDR1 is SEHNR, CDR2 FQNEAQ (reference sequence). This CDR3 contains 22 residues. V was pared by 7 bases and J by 2 bases, with 31 bases of the junction left unmatched. This chain's CDR3 is CASTPLYSGTTSESSVPYEQYF. For the CDR3, the DNA is TGTGCCAGCACGCCTTTGTATTCGGGTACGACTAGCGAGTCATCCGTCCCCTACGAGCAGTACTTC.

In this sample, this clonotype turned up many times. V usage is TRBV6-1 and J usage is TRBJ1-1, with D possibly matching TRBD1 (5 bases). V lost 5 bases, J lost 7 bases, and 8 bases lay in between. The CDR3 is 11 amino acids. Per the germline V gene, CDR1 is MNHNS and CDR2 is SASEGT. CDR3 nucleotide sequence: TGTGCCAGCAGTTGGGACGATGAAGCTTTCTTT. Translated: CASSWDDEAFF.

The CDR3 spells CASSPQSGKVQPQHF. CDR3 nucleotides: TGTGCCAGTAGTCCACAGTCGGGAAAGGTTCAGCCCCAGCATTTT. The rearrangement links TRBV19 to TRBJ1-5; D remains ambiguous. The CDR3 extends over 15 amino acids. The V gene lost 5 bases and the J gene lost 6 bases, with 17 bases spanning the gap. Looked up from germline, CDR1 is LNHDA and CDR2 is SQIVND (reference sequence).

This clonotype was recorded many times. J is TRBJ2-7 and V is TRBV28; D is undetermined. Per the germline V gene, CDR1 is MDHEN and CDR2 is SYDVKM. V lost 4 bases and J 3 bases, leaving 10 bases between the germline ends. This CDR3 is built from 13 residues. The CDR3 sequence: CASSSLFGYEQYF. The CDR3 DNA follows: TGTGCCAGCAGTTCCCTGTTCGGCTACGAGCAGTACTTC. The whole variable domain, remainder taken from reference TRBV28 and TRBJ2-7, is DVKVTQSSRYLVKRTGEKVFLECVQDMDHENMFWYRQDPGLGLRLIYFSYDVKMKEKGDIPEGYSVSREKKERFSLILESASTNQTSMYLCASSSLFGYEQYFGPGTRLTVT.

Ten or more counts support this clonotype. The chain joins TRBV18 to TRBJ2-7, with D perhaps matching TRBD1 or TRBD2 (5 bases each). The length of the CDR3 is 13 residues. Germline V gene sequence: CDR1 KGHSH, CDR2 LQKENI. Trimming pared 3 bases from V and 5 bases from J, leaving 11 bases between. The CDR3 region has the DNA TGTGCCAGCTCACCTAGGGACGCGGACGAGCAGTACTTC. It yields the protein CASSPRDADEQYF. Supplemented by reference TRBV18 and TRBJ2-7, the full variable domain reads NAGVMQNPRHLVRRRGQEARLRCSPMKGHSHVYWYRQLPEEGLKFMVYLQKENIIDESGMPKERFSAEFPKEGPSILRIQQVVRGDSAAYFCASSPRDADEQYFGPGTRLTVT.

This clonotype has a count of ten or more. The chain couples TRBV12-3 or TRBV12-4 to TRBJ2-7; D is unclear. The CDR3 contains 13 residues. Between the trimmed V and J ends, which lost 0 bases and 1 base, there was a span of 4 bases. The CDR3 here is CASSLAVSYEQYF. The CDR3 DNA reads TGTGCCAGCAGTTTAGCCGTTTCCTACGAGCAGTACTTC.

This clonotype was counted at least ten times. CDR3 DNA: TGCAGCGTTGAGGACAGAATCACAGATACGCAGTATTTT. Amino acids: CSVEDRITDTQYF. The V call is TRBV29-1, the J call TRBJ2-3, with D perhaps TRBD1 (6 bases). The ends were cut back, 3 bases at V and 2 bases at J, with 9 bases in the middle. This CDR3 is 13 amino acids long. Germline lookup yields CDR1 SQVTM and CDR2 ANQGSEA.

This clonotype has at least ten counts. The V gene is TRBV20-1, the J gene TRBJ1-1; 8 nucleotides line up with TRBD1. V lost 3 bases, J lost 5 bases, and 5 bases stayed unmatched. The germline gives CDR1 DFQATT, CDR2 SNEGSKA (reference sequence). This CDR3 spans 13 amino acids. CDR3 bases: TGCAGTGCTAGCAGGACAGGGAGTACTGAAGCTTTCTTT. Amino acids: CSASRTGSTEAFF.

This clonotype has a count of ten or more. The rearrangement uses TRBV5-1 and TRBJ2-7, with unresolved D. V was shortened by 0 bases and J by 2 bases, with 12 bases between the two germline ends. This CDR3 has 15 amino acids. CDR1 and CDR2 (germline): SGHRS, YFSETQ. The CDR3 DNA reads TGCGCCAGCAGCTTGGAGTCGGAAACAGCCTACGAGCAGTACTTC. It specifies CASSLESETAYEQYF.

This clonotype turned up a few times. This chain connects TRBV7-8 to TRBJ1-5; 7 nucleotides match TRBD1. J lost 2 bases, V lost 5 bases, and 9 bases had no gene match. There are 16 residues in the CDR3. Germline-derived CDR1 and CDR2 are SGHVS and FQNEAQ. Here the CDR3 DNA reads TGTGCCAGCAGCCTCTTAAGGGGGCTAGGCAATCAGCCCCAGCATTTT. It encodes CASSLLRGLGNQPQHF.

This clonotype occurred many times. The chain carries TRBV2 and TRBJ2-7; possibly TRBD2 for D (6 bases). The V and J ends lost 2 bases and 4 bases respectively, with 12 bases between them. Germline V gives CDR1 SNHLY, CDR2 FYNNEI. This CDR3 is 14 amino acids long. CDR3 residues: CASSEREANYEQYF. CDR3 in DNA: TGTGCCAGCAGTGAAAGGGAGGCCAATTACGAGCAGTACTTC. The entire variable domain, with the rest obtained from reference TRBV2 and TRBJ2-7, is as follows: EPEVTQTPSHQVTQMGQEVILRCVPISNHLYFYWYRQILGQKVEFLVSFYNNEISEKSEIFDDQFSVERPDGSNFTLKIRSTKLEDSAMYFCASSEREANYEQYFGPGTRLTVT.

The chain couples TRBV19 to TRBJ2-3; D possibly corresponds to TRBD1 (6 bases). Germline V lookup: CDR1 LNHDA, CDR2 SQIVND (reference sequence). The ends were cut back, 5 bases at V and 8 bases at J, with 23 bases in the middle. The CDR3 runs 16 residues. CDR3 sequence: CASSPAGTRVQGTQYF. The DNA of the CDR3 is TGTGCCAGTAGTCCCGCCGGGACAAGGGTCCAGGGTACGCAGTATTTT.

This clonotype was seen at least ten times. The V and J genes are TRBV6-5 and TRBJ1-2, with D unresolved. V was pared by 0 bases and J by 8 bases, with 13 bases between. Germline lookup yields CDR1 MNHEY and CDR2 SVGAGI. The CDR3 length is 14 residues. The DNA for the CDR3 is TGTGCCAGCAGTTACTCGATGTCGGCATGGGGCTACACCTTC. Translated, it gives CASSYSMSAWGYTF.

This clonotype was picked up many times. CDR3 nucleotide sequence: TGCAGCGTCCCGGGGGGGCAAGAGACCCAGTACTTC. Amino acids: CSVPGGQETQYF. The chain links TRBV29-1 to TRBJ2-5, with 8 bases that match TRBD2. The CDR3 has 12 residues. V gave up 6 bases and J gave up 2 bases; unmatched junction bases: 2. The germline V gene has CDR1 SQVTM and CDR2 ANQGSEA.

This clonotype was seen a handful of times. The gene calls are TRBV6-2 or TRBV6-3 and TRBJ2-2; D unresolved. CDR1 and CDR2 from the germline V gene are MNHEY and SVGEGT. The germline V and J ends were trimmed by 4 bases and 8 bases, with 5 bases remaining between them. This CDR3 region has 11 residues. In DNA form, the CDR3 reads TGTGCCAGCAGTTCCGGTGGGGAGCTGTTTTTT. This gives the protein CASSSGGELFF.

The J gene is TRBJ2-3, the V gene TRBV3-1, with 9 bases matching TRBD2. The CDR3 loop spans 11 amino acids. V lost 2 bases to trimming and J lost 13 bases; unmatched junction nucleotides: 1. In germline, CDR1 is LGHDT, CDR2 YNNKEL (reference sequence). This CDR3 reads CASSQLAGKYF. The CDR3 DNA reads as TGTGCCAGCAGCCAACTAGCGGGAAAGTATTTT.

This clonotype was recorded many times. The chain joins TRBV20-1 to TRBJ2-3; 8 nucleotides align to TRBD2. The CDR3 runs to 16 residues. The germline gives CDR1 DFQATT, CDR2 SNEGSKA (reference sequence). Germline trimming cut 4 bases from V and 4 bases from J; bases unmatched to any gene: 13. Here the CDR3 reads CSATTSGQEGPDTQYF. Written as DNA, the CDR3 is TGCAGTGCTACTACTAGCGGTCAGGAGGGACCAGATACGCAGTATTTT.

There are a few counts of this clonotype. V usage is TRBV6-8 and J usage is TRBJ1-2; D not certain. This CDR3 has 14 residues. The V gene's germline CDR1 is MNHGY and CDR2 SAAAGT. Trimming left V 0 bases short and J 6 bases short, with 11 bases between. The CDR3 coding sequence is TGTGCCAGCAGTTACTCGAGTTTAAGTGATGGCTACACCTTC. Translation gives CASSYSSLSDGYTF.

This clonotype appeared many times. This chain uses TRBV20-1 with TRBJ2-1; 7 bases fit TRBD1. The ends lost 5 bases at V and 5 bases at J; junction bases unmatched: 6. CDR3 length: 13 residues. Germline V gene data show CDR1 as DFQATT and CDR2 as SNEGSKA (reference sequence). CDR3 DNA: TGCAGTGCTCCGGGACAGATACACAATGAGCAGTTCTTC. As protein: CSAPGQIHNEQFF.